This record covers a single T cell receptor beta chain. This entry is derived from a study of blood T cell repertoires in COVID-19. Overall study context: PBMCs, B-cell-depleted T cells, or T cells were the source of the cDNA or gDNA that made up the material.

V shed 7 bases, J shed 2 bases, and the junction held 7 bases outside the gene matches. Germline V CDR1 and CDR2: MNHNY, SVGAGI (reference sequence). The CDR3 totals 15 residues. Original data processing: Reference gene primer amplification gave estimated nucleated cell counts. Repertoires were generated with immunoSEQ multiplex PCR, while TCRdb's copy carries only in-frame clones and drops some. The DNA gave D and trimming, while V, J and clone size come from that table. The sample lists 150,000 or so clones, 75% to 90% occurring once. Material: peripheral blood. The receptor was derived from a man younger than 35 with COVID-19, enrolled during active disease. V is TRBV6-6 and J is TRBJ1-2, with TRBD1 matching 10 bases. The CDR3 nucleotides read TGTGCCAGCATCCCACTGACAGGGGGCAACTATGGCTACACCTTC. It translates to CASIPLTGGNYGYTF.